This T cell receptor (beta chain) was observed in a study of immune cell composition in non-small cell lung cancer. With regard to this clone: Its antigen remains unknown.

Overall study results and limits: Smoking pack-years did not significantly correlate with tumour TCR-beta clonality. Dominant in vivo tumour-associated clones were not shown to share tumour-reactive sequences.

Method: immunoSEQ multiplex PCR; TCRdb's copy keeps in-frame clones and lacks some. This sample carries roughly 4,900 clones, approximately 80% of them seen once, and the ten largest clones take roughly 13%. CDR1 is SNHLY, CDR2 FYNNEI, per germline. Trimming removed 6 bases from V and 6 bases from J; junction bases left unmatched: 5. CDR3 length: 15 residues. This chain uses TRBV2 with TRBJ2-5, with 15 bases matching TRBD2. Sequencing input: lung tumor tissue. The TCR was taken from a human donor with non-small cell lung cancer. The CDR3 DNA follows: TGTGCCAGCAGGATAGGGACTAGCGGGAGGAAGACCCAGTACTTC. This codes for CASRIGTSGRKTQYF.